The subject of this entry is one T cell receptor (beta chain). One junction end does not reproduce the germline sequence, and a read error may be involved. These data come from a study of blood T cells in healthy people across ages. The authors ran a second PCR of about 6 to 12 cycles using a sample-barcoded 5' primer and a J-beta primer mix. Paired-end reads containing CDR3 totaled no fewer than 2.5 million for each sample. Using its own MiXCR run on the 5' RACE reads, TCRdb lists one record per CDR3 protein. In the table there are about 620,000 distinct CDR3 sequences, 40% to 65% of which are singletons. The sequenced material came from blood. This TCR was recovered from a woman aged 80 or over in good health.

The CDR3 DNA is TGTGCCAGCAGTGCTAATGAGGGCGCGCTTTTT. Protein sequence: CASSANEGALF. V gene TRBV2 combines with J gene TRBJ1-4, with D hard to call. Looked up from germline, CDR1 is SNHLY and CDR2 is FYNNEI. This CDR3 has 11 residues.